Listed here are 2 T cell receptor beta chains from one sample, sequenced in a study of CD8 T cells in ankylosing spondylitis. TCRdb used MiXCR to reprocess the 5' RACE reads, holding one entry per CDR3 protein. The sample consists of about 400,000 distinct CDR3 sequences, roughly 20% of them appearing once. Sequenced input: blood, either unsorted or a sorted T cell fraction (not recorded which). Receptors were obtained from a male donor with ankylosing spondylitis or in good health (not recorded which).

The table lists this clonotype with a few counts. The V and J genes are TRBV2 and TRBJ1-1; D remains ambiguous. Trimming removed 6 bases at V and 4 bases at J, with 12 bases between. CDR1 is SNHLY and CDR2 is FYNNEI in the germline V gene. The CDR3 is 13 amino acids. CDR3 in DNA: TGTGCCAGCAGCCGAAAGATGGGCACTGAAGCTTTCTTT. It specifies CASSRKMGTEAFF.

V usage is TRBV4-1 and J usage is TRBJ2-5; weak D call: TRBD1 (5 bases). The CDR3 runs 14 residues. V dropped 0 bases and J dropped 5 bases, with 10 bases sitting between them. CDR1 is MGHRA and CDR2 is YSYEKL in the germline V gene. CDR3 nucleotides: TGCGCCAGCAGCCAAGAAGGCAGGGTTGAGACCCAGTACTTC. The encoded protein is CASSQEGRVETQYF.